The rows below give T cell receptor beta chains drawn from one sample of a study of shared clonotypes between healthy human individuals. Assay: immunoSEQ multiplex PCR; the TCRdb copy retains only in-frame clones and omits some. The repertoire holds about 1 million clones, with around 76% as singletons. The source material was memory CD4+ T cells sorted from blood. The receptors here all came from a young man in good health. The CDR3 runs from the conserved cysteine through the conserved F or W. D genes are given only for firm matches. A row's size may be missing; if present it is once, few, many or a size class.

d_call j_call clone_size v_call cdr3_length cdr3_nt cdr3_aa
TRBD2 TRBJ2-1 NA TRBV5-6 18 TGTGCCAGCAGCTCGGGACTAGCGGGGGGCAGGCTCTGGAATGAGCAGTTCTTC CASSSGLAGGRLWNEQFF
NA TRBJ2-7 NA TRBV10-3 16 TGTGCCATCAGTGAGTCTGGCAGTTCTGCCTCCTACGAGCAGTACTTC CAISESGSSASYEQYF
TRBD2 TRBJ2-3 few TRBV18 16 TGTGCCAGCTCACCATGGCAACTAGCGGGCACAGATACGCAGTATTTT CASSPWQLAGTDTQYF
TRBD2 TRBJ2-5 many TRBV7-6 15 TGTGCCAGCAGCCTCGGACTAGCGGGGGGGCGACCCCAGTACTTC CASSLGLAGGRPQYF
NA TRBJ2-6 NA TRBV19 14 TGTGCCAGTAGTATAAGCTCTGGGGCCAACGTCCTGACTTTC CASSISSGANVLTF
NA TRBJ2-3 NA TRBV19 15 TGTGCCAGTAGTACCCCCGAGGTGAGCACAGATACGCAGTATTTT CASSTPEVSTDTQYF
TRBD1 TRBJ2-3 NA TRBV30 13 TGTGCCTGGAGTGGACAGGGGTTGGATACGCAGTATTTT CAWSGQGLDTQYF
NA TRBJ2-2 NA TRBV18 14 TGTGCCAGCTGGGGACTTCGGGACACCGGGGAGCTGTTTTTT CASWGLRDTGELFF
NA TRBJ2-7 NA TRBV5-1 13 TGCGCCAGCAGCCGGGACTCCTCTGGGGAGCAGTACTTC CASSRDSSGEQYF
NA TRBJ1-1 few TRBV20-1 11 TGCAGTGCTAGAGGGGCCCAGGGAAGAATCTTT CSARGAQGRIF
TRBD2 TRBJ2-7 NA TRBV11-2 15 TGTGCCAGCAGGGGGGGACTAGCGGGGCCCTACGAGCAGTACTTC CASRGGLAGPYEQYF